A single sample gave rise to the 19 T cell receptor beta chains below, sequenced in a study of cytomegalovirus exposure and HLA in healthy donors. Here immunoSEQ multiplex PCR was the method, and the copy in TCRdb shows in-frame clones only, minus some. The sample holds roughly 250,000 clones, more than 75% seen once. The material sequenced was PBMCs. These receptors all come from a man between 18 and 35 years old in good health and CMV-seronegative.

The rearrangement links TRBV27 to TRBJ2-1; the D gene is possibly TRBD2 (6 bases). Trimming took 6 bases from V and 4 from J, leaving 16 bases between them. There are 15 residues in the CDR3. Germline V gives CDR1 MNHEY, CDR2 SMNVEV (reference sequence). The CDR3 reads CASSREHPKYNEQFF. The CDR3 DNA is TGTGCCAGCAGCCGGGAGCATCCCAAGTACAATGAGCAGTTCTTC.

This chain connects TRBV9 to TRBJ2-1; 9 bases are shared with TRBD1. Germline V CDR1 and CDR2: SGDLS, YYNGEE. With V trimmed by 0 bases and J by 9 bases, 7 bases remained unmatched. The CDR3 consists of 15 residues. CDR3 sequence reads: CASSVGGTGFGEQFF. The CDR3 region has the DNA TGTGCCAGCAGCGTAGGGGGGACAGGGTTTGGTGAGCAGTTCTTC. Full variable domain (outside the CDR3, taken from reference TRBV9 and TRBJ2-1): DSGVTQTPKHLITATGQRVTLRCSPRSGDLSVYWYQQSLDQGLQFLIQYYNGEERAKGNILERFSAQQFPDLHSELNLSSLELGDSALYFCASSVGGTGFGEQFFGPGTRLTVL.

The chain combines TRBV27 with TRBJ1-2; 10 bases are shared with TRBD1. This CDR3 has 15 residues. Trimming cost V 5 bases and J 4 bases; bases outside gene matches: 7. Germline CDR1 MNHEY, CDR2 SMNVEV (reference sequence). The CDR3 nucleotides are TGTGCCAGCAGTCCGCGGACAGGGGGTTTCTATGGCTACACCTTC. Translating it yields CASSPRTGGFYGYTF.

This chain uses TRBV28 with TRBJ2-7, with TRBD2 identical over 11 bases. The CDR3 runs to 14 residues. In germline, CDR1 is MDHEN, CDR2 SYDVKM. The ends lost 6 bases at V and 3 bases at J; junction bases unmatched: 4. The CDR3 DNA is TGTGCCAGCAGGGGGACTAGCGGTAACTACGAGCAGTACTTC. Its protein product is CASRGTSGNYEQYF. The variable domain in full, with the rest retrieved from reference TRBV28 and TRBJ2-7, is DVKVTQSSRYLVKRTGEKVFLECVQDMDHENMFWYRQDPGLGLRLIYFSYDVKMKEKGDIPEGYSVSREKKERFSLILESASTNQTSMYLCASRGTSGNYEQYFGPGTRLTVT.

The V gene is TRBV28, the J gene TRBJ1-5, with 7 bases that match TRBD1. This CDR3 has 12 residues. Germline V gene lookup returns CDR1 MDHEN and CDR2 SYDVKM. V gave up 5 bases and J gave up 7 bases; unmatched junction bases: 2. CDR3 region: CASSEGAQPQHF. Written as DNA, the CDR3 is TGTGCCAGCAGTGAGGGGGCCCAGCCCCAGCATTTT.

This chain links TRBV9 with TRBJ2-1; 10 bases are a match to TRBD2. V lost 1 base, J lost 10 bases, and 11 bases stayed unmatched. Germline V lookup: CDR1 SGDLS, CDR2 YYNGEE. The CDR3 has 16 amino acids. The CDR3 bases are TGTGCCAGCAGCGTAATGCCGGGACTAGCGTCGGAGGAGCAGTTCTTC. Protein sequence: CASSVMPGLASEEQFF.

In this sample, this clone turned up once. The chain combines TRBV9 with TRBJ2-1; 7 bases line up with TRBD2. CDR3 length: 15 amino acids. V lost 2 bases and J lost 2; bases outside the gene matches: 4. Germline assignment: CDR1 SGDLS and CDR2 YYNGEE. The CDR3 here is CASSVASGAYNEQFF. The CDR3 nucleotides are TGTGCCAGCAGCGTGGCTAGCGGAGCCTACAATGAGCAGTTCTTC.

This chain's CDR3 is CASSRDSYEQYF. Here the CDR3 DNA reads TGTGCCAGCAGTCGGGACAGCTACGAGCAGTACTTC. This chain connects TRBV6-6 to TRBJ2-7; 7 bases match TRBD1. CDR3 size: 12 residues. Germline-derived CDR1 and CDR2 are MNHNY and SVGAGI (reference sequence). V was pared by 5 bases and J by 3 bases, with 1 base of the junction left unmatched.

The chain employs TRBV6-5 and TRBJ1-2, with D perhaps TRBD1 (6 bases). CDR1 MNHEY and CDR2 SVGAGI come from the germline V gene. CDR3 length: 13 residues. V was shortened by 0 bases and J by 12 bases, with 14 bases between the two germline ends. The CDR3: CASSYSGQLIHTF. For the CDR3, the DNA is TGTGCCAGCAGTTACTCAGGACAGCTAATCCACACCTTC.

V is TRBV6-1 and J is TRBJ2-7, with 8 bases that match TRBD2. CDR3 size: 15 residues. V dropped 3 bases and J dropped 7; count of bases not matched to a gene: 11. CDR1 MNHNS and CDR2 SASEGT come from the germline V gene. The CDR3 DNA reads TGTGCCAGCAGTGATCTCGCGGGGGGCGTGTTGGAGCAGTACTTC. Amino acid sequence: CASSDLAGGVLEQYF.

The V and J genes are TRBV18 and TRBJ1-5; TRBD1 might be the D (6 bases). CDR1 and CDR2 (germline): KGHSH, LQKENI. V lost 3 bases and J lost 2, with 11 bases in between. There are 15 residues in the CDR3. CDR3 loop: CASSPRAGGNQPQHF. For the CDR3, the DNA is TGTGCCAGCTCACCTAGAGCAGGGGGCAATCAGCCCCAGCATTTT. Supplemented by reference TRBV18 and TRBJ1-5, the full variable domain reads NAGVMQNPRHLVRRRGQEARLRCSPMKGHSHVYWYRQLPEEGLKFMVYLQKENIIDESGMPKERFSAEFPKEGPSILRIQQVVRGDSAAYFCASSPRAGGNQPQHFGDGTRLSIL.

This chain's CDR3 is CASSVNIPGYANNEQFF. CDR3 nucleotides: TGTGCCAGCAGCGTAAACATACCGGGTTACGCCAACAATGAGCAGTTCTTC. The rearrangement joins TRBV9 to TRBJ2-1; D unclear. This CDR3 comprises 17 residues. V was pared by 1 base and J by 5 bases, with 19 bases between. Germline lookup yields CDR1 SGDLS and CDR2 YYNGEE.

This chain connects TRBV27 to TRBJ2-2; D is ambiguous. V was shortened by 2 bases and J by 3 bases, with 10 bases between the two germline ends. The CDR3 is made up of 15 amino acids. Germline-derived CDR1 and CDR2 are MNHEY and SMNVEV (reference sequence). The CDR3 region is CASSLRRSDTGELFF. DNA of the CDR3: TGTGCCAGCAGTTTAAGAAGAAGCGACACCGGGGAGCTGTTTTTT.

V usage is TRBV7-8 and J usage is TRBJ1-1; TRBD1 is a possible D gene (6 bases). The V end lost 1 base, the J end lost 2 bases, and 11 bases lay between the germline ends. Germline V lookup: CDR1 SGHVS, CDR2 FQNEAQ. The CDR3 covers 15 residues. The CDR3 region has the DNA TGTGCCAGCAGCTTAGTGGGGGGGCTCAACACTGAAGCTTTCTTT. Translating it yields CASSLVGGLNTEAFF. The entire variable domain, with the rest obtained from reference TRBV7-8 and TRBJ1-1, is as follows: GAGVSQSPRYKVAKRGQDVALRCDPISGHVSLFWYQQALGQGPEFLTYFQNEAQLDKSGLPSDRFFAERPEGSVSTLKIQRTQQEDSAVYLCASSLVGGLNTEAFFGQGTRLTVV.

V gene TRBV7-2 combines with J gene TRBJ1-5, with D hard to call. Per germline, CDR1 SGHTA and CDR2 FQGNSA. The V and J ends lost 4 bases and 0 bases respectively, with 7 bases between them. The length of the CDR3 is 14 residues. The DNA of the CDR3 is TGTGCCAGCAGCTCCTTATATAGCAATCAGCCCCAGCATTTT. This encodes CASSSLYSNQPQHF.

The genes are TRBV28 and TRBJ1-4, with D possibly matching TRBD1 (5 bases). Germline CDR1 MDHEN, CDR2 SYDVKM. The CDR3 is 11 amino acids. Trimming shortened V by 8 bases and J by 13 bases, and 14 bases separated the two germline ends. The CDR3 loop reads CASHEAGGLFF. CDR3 nucleotides: TGTGCCAGCCATGAGGCGGGGGGACTGTTTTTT.

The chain's CDR3 is CATTGLGKGYGYTF. As DNA, the CDR3 is TGTGCCACCACGGGACTGGGGAAGGGCTATGGCTACACCTTC. The chain has TRBV10-3 and TRBJ1-2; perhaps TRBD1 as D (5 bases). Trimming took 10 bases from V and 4 from J, leaving 19 bases between them. Germline V gives CDR1 ENHRY, CDR2 SYGVKD. There are 14 residues in the CDR3.

The chain is built from TRBV27 and TRBJ1-6; 7 bases agree with TRBD1. The trim removed 4 bases at V and 10 bases at J, leaving 13 bases unmatched. Germline-derived CDR1 and CDR2 are MNHEY and SMNVEV (reference sequence). The CDR3 spans 16 residues. The CDR3 protein is CASSSGDGQVWSPLHF. CDR3 bases: TGTGCCAGCAGTTCGGGGGATGGACAGGTCTGGTCACCCCTCCACTTT.

This rearrangement joins TRBV5-1 to TRBJ2-3, with D possibly being TRBD2 (6 bases). CDR3 length equals 16 residues. Trimming took 4 bases from V and 8 from J, leaving 23 bases between them. Germline lookup yields CDR1 SGHRS and CDR2 YFSETQ. CDR3 region: CASSEIGSGGIGTQYF. In DNA form, the CDR3 reads TGCGCCAGCAGCGAGATAGGCTCCGGGGGTATAGGTACGCAGTATTTT.